One sample yielded the 14 T cell receptor beta chains listed below, sequenced in a study of blood T cell repertoires in COVID-19. Using immunoSEQ multiplex PCR, the repertoire was profiled, and TCRdb retains in-frame clones only, with some absent. The sample shows tens of thousands of clones, 72% of them seen only once. The sequenced sample was peripheral blood. Receptors were obtained from a woman in her 70s with COVID-19, enrolled during active disease.

The gene calls are TRBV4-1 and TRBJ2-7, with a weak D call TRBD2 (5 bases). The germline CDR1 and CDR2 sequences are MGHRA and YSYEKL. V was clipped by 1 base and J by 3 bases, with 10 bases between them. The CDR3 covers 14 residues. CDR3 nucleotides: TGCGCCAGCAGCCAAGGGACGGGGATCTACGAGCAGTACTTC. As protein: CASSQGTGIYEQYF.

The V call is TRBV11-3, the J call TRBJ2-7; 15 nucleotides agree with TRBD2. Germline CDR1 SGHNT, CDR2 YENEEA. V shed 4 bases, J shed 6 bases, and the junction held 4 bases outside the gene matches. The CDR3 runs 15 residues. CDR3 in DNA: TGTGCCAGCAGCTCAGGGGGACTAGCGGGAGGCGAGCAGTACGTC. This sequence encodes CASSSGGLAGGEQYV.

The CDR3 region is CASSQDRGAETQYF. The CDR3 nucleotides read TGCGCCAGCAGCCAAGACCGGGGGGCAGAGACCCAGTACTTC. The chain recombines TRBV4-3 with TRBJ2-5; a weak D match, TRBD2 (7 bases). The length of the CDR3 is 14 residues. Trimming stripped 0 bases from V and 4 bases from J, with 9 bases between. The germline V gene has CDR1 LGHNA and CDR2 YSLEER.

V usage is TRBV9 and J usage is TRBJ1-1; D is ambiguous. Germline assignment: CDR1 SGDLS and CDR2 YYNGEE. Between the trimmed V and J ends, which lost 0 bases and 3 bases, there was a span of 6 bases. There are 13 residues in the CDR3. The CDR3 reads CASSVGGDTEAFF. The CDR3 DNA reads as TGTGCCAGCAGCGTAGGCGGGGACACTGAAGCTTTCTTT. Variable domain in full (rest from reference TRBV9 and TRBJ1-1): DSGVTQTPKHLITATGQRVTLRCSPRSGDLSVYWYQQSLDQGLQFLIQYYNGEERAKGNILERFSAQQFPDLHSELNLSSLELGDSALYFCASSVGGDTEAFFGQGTRLTVV.

A few counts support this clone. The DNA for the CDR3 is TGCGCCAGCAGTGAGTCAAAGGGACTCTATGGCTACACCTTC. It encodes CASSESKGLYGYTF. The chain recombines TRBV10-2 with TRBJ1-2, with a weak D call TRBD1 (5 bases). Germline CDR1 is WSHSY and CDR2 is SAAADI. V was pared by 0 bases and J by 4 bases, with 9 bases between. The CDR3 extends over 14 amino acids.

The V call is TRBV6-1, the J call TRBJ2-7; 8 bases align to TRBD2. The CDR3 contains 15 residues. Looked up from germline, CDR1 is MNHNS and CDR2 is SASEGT. Trimming took 2 bases from V and 6 from J; bases not matched to a gene: 9. For the CDR3, the DNA is TGTGCCAGCAGTGAATTGGCGGGGGGCCGGGGCGAGCAGTACTTC. Amino acids: CASSELAGGRGEQYF.

V is TRBV9 and J is TRBJ1-3, with 11 bases aligning to TRBD1. CDR3 length: 16 residues. J lost 8 bases, V lost 3 bases, and 10 bases had no gene match. The germline CDR1 and CDR2 sequences are SGDLS and YYNGEE. The CDR3 protein is CASSASGQGVQDTIYF. The CDR3 coding sequence is TGTGCCAGCAGCGCCTCGGGACAGGGGGTCCAGGACACCATATATTTT.

The V and J genes are TRBV11-2 and TRBJ1-1; no clear D. CDR3 length equals 12 residues. Germline CDR1 SGHAT, CDR2 FQNNGV. V was cut by 1 base and J by 5 bases, with 5 bases left in between. CDR3 residues: CASSLAETEAFF. In nucleotides, the CDR3 is TGTGCCAGCAGCTTAGCGGAGACTGAAGCTTTCTTT.

The chain is built from TRBV3-1 (or the pseudogene TRBV3-2) and TRBJ2-1; a weak D match, TRBD1 (5 bases). The CDR3 sequence is 13 residues long. From germline, CDR1 is LGHDT and CDR2 YNNKEL (reference sequence). Trimming removed 2 bases at V and 6 bases at J, with 8 bases between. In nucleotides, the CDR3 is TGTGCCAGCAGCCAATTAGACAGCAATGAGCAGTTCTTC. It yields the protein CASSQLDSNEQFF.

This chain connects TRBV18 to TRBJ2-2; 14 positions agree with TRBD2. The junction had 4 bases not matched to a gene; V was cut back by 4 bases and J by 3 bases. The CDR3 runs 17 residues. CDR1 is KGHSH, CDR2 LQKENI, per germline. CDR3 protein: CASSLGLAGGYTGELFF. The DNA for the CDR3 is TGTGCCAGCTCACTTGGACTAGCGGGGGGATACACCGGGGAGCTGTTTTTT.

V and J are TRBV11-3 and TRBJ2-1; 9 bases match TRBD1. The CDR3 covers 14 residues. Germline V lookup: CDR1 SGHNT, CDR2 YENEEA. V gave up 5 bases and J gave up 7 bases; unmatched junction bases: 6. The CDR3 is CASSGDRGFNEQFF. As DNA, the CDR3 is TGTGCCAGCAGCGGCGACAGGGGGTTTAATGAGCAGTTCTTC. The variable domain in full, completed from reference TRBV11-3 and TRBJ2-1, reads EAGVVQSPRYKIIEKKQPVAFWCNPISGHNTLYWYLQNLGQGPELLIRYENEEAVDDSQLPKDRFSAERLKGVDSTLKIQPAELGDSAVYLCASSGDRGFNEQFFGPGTRLTVL.

This chain joins TRBV5-4 and TRBJ2-1; weak D call: TRBD2 (5 bases). This CDR3 is 16 amino acids long. V was clipped by 3 bases and J by 7 bases, with 20 bases between them. CDR1 is SGHNT and CDR2 is YYREEE in the germline V gene (reference sequence). CDR3 sequence reads: CASSSEPSWDVNEQFF. Here the CDR3 DNA reads TGTGCCAGCAGCTCTGAGCCTAGCTGGGATGTGAATGAGCAGTTCTTC.

This clone showed up just a few times. The chain joins TRBV6-4 to TRBJ2-7; D is perhaps TRBD2 (6 bases). Per germline, CDR1 MRHNA and CDR2 SNTAGT. V was pared by 0 bases and J by 7 bases, with 16 bases between. The CDR3 runs 15 residues. The CDR3 here is CASSDSGDLLWEQYV. DNA of the CDR3: TGTGCCAGCAGTGACTCGGGGGACTTACTCTGGGAGCAGTACGTC.

This chain uses TRBV6-5 with TRBJ2-3, with TRBD1 as a possible D gene (5 bases). This CDR3 contains 15 residues. Germline CDR1 is MNHEY and CDR2 is SVGAGI. The ends were cut back, 6 bases at V and 0 bases at J, with 13 bases in the middle. The chain's CDR3 is CASSRRTTSTDTQYF. The DNA for the CDR3 is TGTGCCAGCAGCCGCCGGACAACGAGCACAGATACGCAGTATTTT.